A single sample is the source of the 5 T cell receptor beta chains below, sequenced in a study of blood T cells in healthy people across ages. Primed by a sample-barcoded 5' primer and a J-beta primer mix, a second PCR proceeded for 7 to 11 cycles. TCRdb re-called the 5' RACE reads with MiXCR, one entry per CDR3 protein. The sample consists of 1.5 million or so distinct CDR3 sequences, about 45% of them appearing once. The sample was blood. The source of these receptors is a woman in her late teens or twenties in good health.

In its sample, this clonotype was seen a few times. V is TRBV4-1 and J is TRBJ1-2, with D possibly matching TRBD1 (6 bases). The CDR3 is 14 amino acids. V was shortened by 4 bases and J by 3 bases, with 12 bases between the two germline ends. Germline loops: CDR1 MGHRA, CDR2 YSYEKL. This CDR3 is CASSPWGQDYGYTF. Here the CDR3 DNA reads TGCGCCAGCAGCCCCTGGGGGCAGGACTATGGCTACACCTTC.

This chain connects TRBV20-1 to TRBJ2-2; tentative D call: TRBD1 (7 bases). Germline V CDR1 and CDR2: DFQATT, SNEGSKA (reference sequence). The ends were cut back, 6 bases at V and 5 bases at J, with 13 bases in the middle. The CDR3 consists of 13 residues. This chain's CDR3 is CSARRGATGELFF. The CDR3 nucleotides read TGCAGTGCGCGCAGGGGGGCGACCGGGGAGCTGTTTTTT.

This clonotype came up a few times. The chain carries TRBV28 and TRBJ2-4; maybe TRBD2 (5 bases). Trimming left V 10 bases short and J 0 bases short, with 16 bases between. This CDR3 region has 15 residues. CDR1 MDHEN and CDR2 SYDVKM come from the germline V gene. CDR3 in amino acids: CAITPGGLAKNIQYF. The CDR3 coding sequence is TGTGCCATCACCCCGGGCGGACTAGCCAAAAACATTCAGTACTTC.

This chain connects TRBV7-9 to TRBJ2-5; 12 bases fit TRBD1. The V and J ends lost 6 bases and 11 bases, in that order; junction bases with no gene match: 10. The CDR3 covers 14 residues. Germline V lookup: CDR1 SEHNR, CDR2 FQNEAQ (reference sequence). DNA for the CDR3: TGTGCCAGCAGACCGGGACAGGGGGCAAGAGAGCAGTACTTC. It specifies CASRPGQGAREQYF.

This clonotype was seen only a few times. The chain joins TRBV5-1 to TRBJ2-3, with 7 bases fitting TRBD1. J lost 0 bases, V lost 4 bases, and 5 bases had no gene match. The CDR3 totals 15 residues. Germline CDR1 SGHRS, CDR2 YFSETQ. The CDR3 DNA is TGCGCCAGCAGCAAGGGGACAGCTAGCACAGATACGCAGTATTTT. It translates to CASSKGTASTDTQYF.